Each of the 15 T cell receptor beta chains below was sequenced from the same sample in a study of shared T cell receptors in the human thymus. The data were produced by immunoSEQ multiplex PCR, yet TCRdb's version contains in-frame clones alone and is incomplete. The table has roughly 660,000 clones, roughly 88% seen once. These sequences were also reported in another study, on human thymus T cells.

Sequencing used thymocytes. The receptors shown here come from a boy under two years old with a congenital heart defect.

The chain joins TRBV28 to TRBJ2-2; D is undetermined. The V gene lost 7 bases and the J gene lost 4 bases, with 13 bases spanning the gap. Germline V gene sequence: CDR1 MDHEN, CDR2 SYDVKM. The CDR3 runs to 14 residues. The CDR3 region is CASNHPTLTGELFF. CDR3 nucleotide sequence: TGTGCCAGCAACCACCCCACTCTCACCGGGGAGCTGTTTTTT.

The genes are TRBV10-1 and TRBJ2-3, with 9 bases fitting TRBD2. The CDR3 totals 14 residues. J was trimmed by 2 bases and V by 6 bases; bases with no gene match: 3. Per the germline V gene, CDR1 is WNHNN and CDR2 is SYGVQD (reference sequence). The CDR3 nucleotides read TGCGCCAGCAGGGGACTAGCCTACACAGATACGCAGTATTTT. It translates to CASRGLAYTDTQYF.

This chain links TRBV5-1 with TRBJ2-5, with 11 bases matching TRBD2. The CDR3 covers 17 residues. In germline, CDR1 is SGHRS, CDR2 YFSETQ. V trimming: 2 bases; J trimming: 3 bases; junction bases outside the gene matches: 9. The CDR3 region has the DNA TGCGCCAGCAGCTTTTCCTCACTAGCGGGGGCCGAAGAGACCCAGTACTTC. Protein sequence: CASSFSSLAGAEETQYF.

The rearrangement links TRBV5-4 to TRBJ1-2, with 10 positions matching TRBD1. The CDR3 has 15 residues. CDR1 is SGHNT and CDR2 is YYREEE in the germline V gene (reference sequence). The J segment lost 4 bases and the V segment lost 0 bases, leaving 3 bases of the junction unmatched. The CDR3 protein is CASSLEDRGVYGYTF. The CDR3 bases are TGTGCCAGCAGCTTGGAGGACAGGGGGGTCTATGGCTACACCTTC.

The chain combines TRBV7-9 with TRBJ2-3; tentative D call: TRBD2 (6 bases). CDR1 and CDR2 (germline): SEHNR, FQNEAQ (reference sequence). The CDR3 extends over 14 amino acids. V lost 5 bases and J lost 4, with 13 bases in between. The CDR3 loop reads CASSIRETADTQYF. CDR3 nucleotides: TGTGCCAGCAGCATACGGGAGACGGCAGATACGCAGTATTTT.

V usage is TRBV28 and J usage is TRBJ2-7; 9 nucleotides match TRBD2. The junction had 19 bases not matched to a gene; V was cut back by 10 bases and J by 6 bases. Germline V CDR1 and CDR2: MDHEN, SYDVKM. The CDR3 has 16 residues. The CDR3 protein is CATRPGLAGGSCEQYF. The CDR3 DNA reads TGTGCCACCCGCCCCGGGTTGGCGGGAGGGTCTTGCGAGCAGTACTTC.

The chain links TRBV5-1 to TRBJ1-5; D remains unclear. V was shortened by 0 bases and J by 0 bases, with 19 bases between the two germline ends. This CDR3 has 19 residues. Germline V lookup: CDR1 SGHRS, CDR2 YFSETQ. CDR3 DNA sequence: TGCGCCAGCAGCTTGGCTCCCCTCTCCGGGAGATATAGCAATCAGCCCCAGCATTTT. This gives the protein CASSLAPLSGRYSNQPQHF.

Remarks on this clone: The junction differs from germline at one of its ends, possibly a read error. This CDR3 reads CASSDPRGTSGYYEQFF. DNA for the CDR3: TGTGCCAGCAGTGACCCCCGGGGGACTAGCGGCTACTATGAGCAGTTCTTC. The chain combines TRBV6-1 with TRBJ2-1; 11 bases fit TRBD2. Germline CDR1 reads MNHNS; CDR2 reads SASEGT. CDR3 length equals 17 residues.

This clone was counted only a few times. The V and J genes are TRBV6-6 and TRBJ2-3; D might be TRBD2 (5 bases). The CDR3 is 16 amino acids. CDR1 is MNHNY and CDR2 is SVGAGI in the germline V gene (reference sequence). Deletions cut 4 bases from V and 5 bases from J, with 19 bases between. CDR3 in DNA: TGTGCCAGCAGTTGGGATCGACTATCCCGGTTAGATACGCAGTATTTT. This encodes CASSWDRLSRLDTQYF.

In this sample, this clone turned up a few times. The J gene is TRBJ2-7, the V gene TRBV14; the D gene is possibly TRBD2 (6 bases). The CDR3 length is 14 residues. Germline assignment: CDR1 SGHDN and CDR2 FVKESK. Trimming cost V 6 bases and J 6 bases, with 18 bases left between them. The CDR3 coding sequence is TGTGCCAGCAGGCCCCGTGGAGGGGTCGGCGAGCAGTACTTC. Residues: CASRPRGGVGEQYF.

The V and J genes are TRBV6-6 and TRBJ1-5, with TRBD1 identical over 7 bases. CDR1 and CDR2 (germline): MNHNY, SVGAGI (reference sequence). Trimming at V came to 6 bases and at J to 1 base, leaving 9 bases not matched to a gene. The CDR3 totals 16 residues. The CDR3 DNA reads as TGTGCCAGCAGCCCCGGGGCAGGGGGGAGCAATCAGCCCCAGCATTTT. As protein: CASSPGAGGSNQPQHF.

V usage is TRBV6-5 and J usage is TRBJ2-7; TRBD2 agrees at 8 bases. After removal of 7 bases from V and 3 bases from J, the junction contained 11 bases not matched to a gene. The germline V gene encodes CDR1 MNHEY and CDR2 SVGAGI. The CDR3 has 15 amino acids. CDR3 DNA sequence: TGTGCCAGCATACCGAGCGGGAGAAAGGGCTACGAGCAGTACTTC. Translating gives CASIPSGRKGYEQYF.

This rearrangement joins TRBV4-3 to TRBJ2-1, with 8 bases aligning to TRBD2. V lost 3 bases and J lost 4; bases outside the gene matches: 14. Germline CDR1 and CDR2: LGHNA and YSLEER. The length of the CDR3 is 18 residues. The CDR3 is CASSQDPTLAETYNEQFF. For the CDR3, the DNA is TGCGCCAGCAGCCAGGATCCCACACTAGCGGAGACATACAATGAGCAGTTCTTC.

This sequence joins TRBV30 and TRBJ2-7; 7 bases are shared with TRBD2. The germline gives CDR1 GTSNPN, CDR2 SVGIG (reference sequence). The CDR3 totals 14 residues. J gave up 3 bases and V 3 bases, and 8 bases lay outside the gene matches. The CDR3 region has the DNA TGTGCCTGGAGCGGGGGGAATGAGAGCTACGAGCAGTACTTC. Residues: CAWSGGNESYEQYF.

The chain joins TRBV7-8 to TRBJ2-3; no clear D gene. CDR3 length equals 16 residues. Germline CDR1 is SGHVS and CDR2 is FQNEAQ. V was clipped by 5 bases and J by 0 bases, with 15 bases between them. This chain's CDR3 is CASSTEVAPSTDTQYF. DNA for the CDR3: TGTGCCAGCAGCACCGAAGTGGCCCCTAGCACAGATACGCAGTATTTT.